Presented here are 26 T cell receptor beta chains from one specimen sequenced in a study of technical replicates of blood from a few donors. Assay used: immunoSEQ multiplex PCR; TCRdb lists only in-frame clones, some missing. This sample yields some 57,000 clones, of which roughly 89% are seen a single time; roughly 4.9% belongs to the top ten. The sequenced sample was PBMCs. These receptor sequences come from a human donor in good health. Some clones in this sample may be carry-over from other donors' samples.

The chain has TRBV4-2 and TRBJ2-7; D uncertain. V was cut by 0 bases and J by 5 bases, with 8 bases left in between. Looked up from germline, CDR1 is LGHNA and CDR2 is YNFKEQ. CDR3 length: 13 amino acids. Here the CDR3 DNA reads TGTGCCAGCAGCCAAGAAGGAGAGAACGAGCAGTACTTC. It codes for CASSQEGENEQYF.

The rearrangement links TRBV14 to TRBJ2-3, with unresolved D. The germline V gene encodes CDR1 SGHDN and CDR2 FVKESK. The length of the CDR3 is 15 residues. Trimming removed 1 base from V and 0 bases from J, with 8 bases in between. The DNA for the CDR3 is TGTGCCAGCAGCCAAGTCAGTCTGAGCACAGATACGCAGTATTTT. It is translated as CASSQVSLSTDTQYF. Based on the CDR3 plus reference TRBV14 and TRBJ2-3, the full variable domain is EAGVTQFPSHSVIEKGQTVTLRCDPISGHDNLYWYRRVMGKEIKFLLHFVKESKQDESGMPNNRFLAERTGGTYSTLKVQPAELEDSGVYFCASSQVSLSTDTQYFGPGTRLTVL.

The CDR3 reads CASSQSAGNNEQFF. The CDR3 bases are TGCGCCAGCAGCCAATCGGCAGGGAACAATGAGCAGTTCTTC. The chain employs TRBV4-3 and TRBJ2-1; D possibly corresponds to TRBD1 (5 bases). V shed 2 bases and J shed 5 bases, with 10 bases lying between them. CDR3 length equals 14 residues. From germline, CDR1 is LGHNA and CDR2 YSLEER.

V is TRBV5-1 and J is TRBJ2-2, with 8 bases identical to TRBD2. The CDR3 sequence is 14 residues long. V was clipped by 4 bases and J by 5 bases; unmatched bases: 4. Germline assignment: CDR1 SGHRS and CDR2 YFSETQ. CDR3 nucleotides: TGCGCCAGCAGCCCCCGGGGGGGGACCGGGGAGCTGTTTTTT. Translated: CASSPRGGTGELFF.

This sequence joins TRBV29-1 and TRBJ2-4; D is ambiguous. The V and J ends lost 6 bases and 3 bases respectively, with 18 bases between them. Germline values: CDR1 SQVTM, CDR2 ANQGSEA. The CDR3 is 15 amino acids. For the CDR3, the DNA is TGCAGCGTGCAAACACTCCTGGCAGGCAAAAACATTCAGTACTTC. Its protein product is CSVQTLLAGKNIQYF.

CDR3 in DNA: TGTGCCATCGGACAGGGCTTAGGTACTAACTATGGCTACACCTTC. Residues: CAIGQGLGTNYGYTF. This chain links TRBV10-3 with TRBJ1-2; 8 nucleotides agree with TRBD1. Germline-derived CDR1 and CDR2 are ENHRY and SYGVKD. V trimming: 8 bases; J trimming: 0 bases; junction bases outside the gene matches: 8. CDR3 length: 15 amino acids.

V and J are TRBV29-1 and TRBJ2-5; 7 positions agree with TRBD1. CDR1 and CDR2 (germline): SQVTM, ANQGSEA. The CDR3 contains 15 residues. V lost 3 bases, J lost 1 base, and 8 bases stayed unmatched. This chain's CDR3 is CSVDQGVTGQETQYF. In DNA form, the CDR3 reads TGCAGCGTTGATCAGGGGGTAACAGGCCAAGAGACCCAGTACTTC.

V gene TRBV6-6 combines with J gene TRBJ2-7; TRBD1 is a possible D gene (6 bases). From germline, CDR1 is MNHNY and CDR2 SVGAGI (reference sequence). The ends were cut back, 5 bases at V and 5 bases at J, with 19 bases in the middle. The CDR3 is made up of 15 amino acids. The CDR3 DNA reads TGTGCCAGCAGTATCCCGGCCACAGGGAAGCACGAGCAGTACTTC. Translation: CASSIPATGKHEQYF.

The rearrangement links TRBV5-4 to TRBJ2-1; possible D gene TRBD2, 5 bases. Germline V lookup: CDR1 SGHNT, CDR2 YYREEE (reference sequence). The CDR3 runs to 13 residues. The V gene lost 3 bases and the J gene lost 3 bases, with 7 bases spanning the gap. DNA for the CDR3: TGTGCCAGCAGCTGGAGGTACTACAATGAGCAGTTCTTC. This translates into CASSWRYYNEQFF.

In nucleotides, the CDR3 is TGCGCCAGCAGCCGACGGACAGGGGAAACCGGGGAGCTGTTTTTT. Its translation: CASSRRTGETGELFF. This chain joins TRBV5-1 and TRBJ2-2, with 9 positions matching TRBD1. V lost 4 bases to trimming and J lost 5 bases; unmatched junction nucleotides: 6. Looked up from germline, CDR1 is SGHRS and CDR2 is YFSETQ. The CDR3 sequence is 15 residues long. The whole variable domain, filled in from reference TRBV5-1 and TRBJ2-2, reads KAGVTQTPRYLIKTRGQQVTLSCSPISGHRSVSWYQQTPGQGLQFLFEYFSETQRNKGNFPGRFSGRQFSNSRSEMNVSTLELGDSALYLCASSRRTGETGELFFGEGSRLTVL.

This chain uses TRBV4-3 with TRBJ2-7; 8 bases are a match to TRBD2. This CDR3 contains 15 residues. CDR1 is LGHNA, CDR2 YSLEER, per germline. J was trimmed by 4 bases and V by 0 bases; bases with no gene match: 5. This CDR3 is CASSQDPGRGYEQYF. The CDR3 nucleotides are TGCGCCAGCAGCCAAGACCCCGGGAGGGGTTACGAGCAGTACTTC.

This chain links TRBV4-2 with TRBJ1-5; TRBD1 matches at 8 bases. Germline V gene lookup returns CDR1 LGHNA and CDR2 YNFKEQ. The CDR3 covers 15 residues. V trimming: 3 bases; J trimming: 5 bases; junction bases outside the gene matches: 6. The CDR3 DNA is TGTGCCAGCAGCCAGGACAGGGTTGCCCATCAGCCCCAGCATTTT. Amino acids: CASSQDRVAHQPQHF.

This clone was recorded a few times. This sequence joins TRBV7-9 and TRBJ2-7; 8 bases are shared with TRBD2. The CDR3 covers 14 residues. V lost 5 bases and J lost 3; bases outside the gene matches: 6. Germline V gives CDR1 SEHNR, CDR2 FQNEAQ (reference sequence). The CDR3 protein is CASSPSGSVYEQYF. In DNA, the CDR3 is TGTGCCAGCAGCCCAAGCGGGAGTGTCTACGAGCAGTACTTC.

The chain uses TRBV5-5 and TRBJ2-5, with D maybe TRBD2 (6 bases). Germline V gene lookup returns CDR1 SGHKS and CDR2 YYEKEE (reference sequence). With 4 bases removed from V and 5 bases from J, the gap between germline ends came to 18 bases. The CDR3 length is 15 residues. CDR3 in amino acids: CASSREASSGETQYF. In nucleotides, the CDR3 is TGTGCCAGCAGCCGCGAGGCTAGCAGCGGGGAGACCCAGTACTTC.

This chain links TRBV11-2 with TRBJ2-7; D may be TRBD2 (6 bases). CDR1 SGHAT and CDR2 FQNNGV come from the germline V gene. The germline V and J ends were trimmed by 0 bases and 4 bases, with 22 bases remaining between them. The CDR3 spans 18 residues. This CDR3 reads CASSLDRFVGGLRYEQYF. The CDR3 DNA reads TGTGCCAGCAGCTTAGATAGATTCGTGGGAGGCCTGAGATACGAGCAGTACTTC.

This clone was observed a handful of times. J is TRBJ1-1 and V is TRBV10-3; 12 bases map to TRBD1. The CDR3 covers 15 residues. The J segment lost 8 bases and the V segment lost 3 bases, leaving 7 bases of the junction unmatched. CDR1 is ENHRY and CDR2 is SYGVKD in the germline V gene. Here the CDR3 DNA reads TGTGCCATCAGTGACCCCGGGACAGGGGGCCGGGAAGCTTTCTTT. Translated, it gives CAISDPGTGGREAFF.

This chain links TRBV12-5 with TRBJ2-4; D is perhaps TRBD1 (5 bases). The CDR3 has 11 residues. Trimming cost V 1 base and J 15 bases, with 10 bases left between them. Germline loops: CDR1 LGHNT, CDR2 FRNRAP. This chain's CDR3 is CASGLGGPPYF. The CDR3, as DNA: TGTGCTAGTGGTTTGGGGGGCCCCCCGTACTTC. Combining the CDR3 with reference TRBV12-5 and TRBJ2-4 gives the whole variable domain DARVTQTPRHKVTEMGQEVTMRCQPILGHNTVFWYRQTMMQGLELLAYFRNRAPLDDSGMPKDRFSAEMPDATLATLKIQPSEPRDSAVYFCASGLGGPPYFGAGTRLSVL.

This rearrangement joins TRBV2 to TRBJ2-1; TRBD2 aligns across 8 bases. Germline CDR1 SNHLY, CDR2 FYNNEI. V lost 3 bases and J lost 10; bases outside the gene matches: 14. The CDR3 length is 16 residues. CDR3 protein: CASSEAGGALPREQFF. CDR3 sequence (DNA): TGTGCCAGCAGTGAGGCCGGGGGGGCACTACCCAGGGAGCAGTTCTTC.

The genes are TRBV10-3 and TRBJ2-7; 9 bases are a match to TRBD1. CDR3 length: 13 residues. Losses at the gene ends were 6 bases for V and 5 bases for J; bases not matched to a gene: 5. Germline V lookup: CDR1 ENHRY, CDR2 SYGVKD. CDR3 sequence: CAISRDRADEQYF. In DNA, the CDR3 is TGTGCCATCAGCCGGGACAGGGCCGACGAGCAGTACTTC.

The genes are TRBV25-1 and TRBJ2-7; D not resolved. Germline-derived CDR1 and CDR2 are MGHDK and SYGVNS. The CDR3 is 13 residues long. Trimming took 3 bases from V and 7 from J, leaving 13 bases between them. In nucleotides, the CDR3 is TGTGCCAGCAGTGAGCCTCGTGCGAGGGAGCAGTACTTC. Its translation is CASSEPRAREQYF.

CDR3 protein: CASSLRTSGIYEQYF. CDR3 sequence (DNA): TGTGCCAGCAGCCTCAGGACTAGCGGGATCTACGAGCAGTACTTC. The chain joins TRBV14 to TRBJ2-7; 12 bases match TRBD2. This CDR3 is 15 amino acids long. V was pared by 4 bases and J by 3 bases, with 4 bases of the junction left unmatched. The germline V gene has CDR1 SGHDN and CDR2 FVKESK.

The V and J genes are TRBV4-2 and TRBJ2-7; maybe TRBD2 (6 bases). The CDR3 has 15 residues. Germline-derived CDR1 and CDR2 are LGHNA and YNFKEQ. Between the trimmed V and J ends, which lost 0 bases and 4 bases, there was a span of 13 bases. This CDR3 reads CASSQDLGEEYEQYF. In DNA form, the CDR3 reads TGTGCCAGCAGCCAAGATTTGGGGGAGGAGTACGAGCAGTACTTC.

This clone was detected once. The chain has TRBV4-3 and TRBJ2-7, with 10 bases lining up with TRBD2. The CDR3 sequence is 17 residues long. Per the germline V gene, CDR1 is LGHNA and CDR2 is YSLEER. The junction had 12 bases not matched to a gene; V was cut back by 0 bases and J by 7 bases. The CDR3 is CASSQDGLAGARREQYF. CDR3 DNA: TGCGCCAGCAGCCAAGATGGGCTAGCGGGGGCGCGTCGGGAGCAGTACTTC.

The rearrangement uses TRBV5-4 and TRBJ2-3, with D perhaps matching TRBD2 (5 bases). The germline gives CDR1 SGHNT, CDR2 YYREEE (reference sequence). The CDR3 is 14 residues long. V dropped 4 bases and J dropped 6 bases, with 15 bases sitting between them. The CDR3 DNA reads as TGTGCCAGCAGCATTTCTTATGGCGGGGATACGCAGTATTTT. It is translated as CASSISYGGDTQYF.

V is TRBV7-9 and J is TRBJ2-5; possible D gene TRBD1, 5 bases. The ends were cut back, 4 bases at V and 5 bases at J, with 14 bases in the middle. The CDR3 length is 14 residues. Germline V CDR1 and CDR2: SEHNR, FQNEAQ (reference sequence). The CDR3 protein is CASSYRQSGETQYF. The CDR3 DNA sequence: TGTGCCAGCAGCTATAGACAGTCCGGCGAGACCCAGTACTTC.

V gene TRBV27 combines with J gene TRBJ1-1; TRBD1 might be the D (6 bases). The CDR3 is 16 residues long. Germline V lookup: CDR1 MNHEY, CDR2 SMNVEV (reference sequence). Trimming took off 3 bases at V and 5 bases at J, with 19 bases between the two ends. CDR3 nucleotide sequence: TGTGCCAGCAGTTTGGTGACAGGCGGTGGTGGTACTGAAGCTTTCTTT. Its translation: CASSLVTGGGGTEAFF.